This record covers a single T cell receptor (beta chain). The source of the sample is a study of T cell responses to AZD1222 COVID-19 vaccine. Study-wide background: Some second doses came at about 4 weeks and others at about 12 weeks; these were pooled.

Profiled with immunoSEQ multiplex PCR; TCRdb holds only in-frame clones, not every one. This sample has some 130,000 clones, with over 65% found just once. Germline lookup yields CDR1 MNHEY and CDR2 SMNVEV (reference sequence). The CDR3 has 17 residues. With 4 bases removed from V and 1 base from J, the gap between germline ends came to 14 bases. Sequencing was performed on peripheral blood, taken on day 0 of AZD1222 vaccination. The gene calls are TRBV27 and TRBJ1-6, with D perhaps matching TRBD1 (6 bases). This receptor was obtained from an adult in good health. The CDR3 here is CASSWTASTSYNSPLHF. The DNA for the CDR3 is TGTGCCAGCAGTTGGACAGCCTCTACGTCCTATAATTCACCCCTCCACTTT.